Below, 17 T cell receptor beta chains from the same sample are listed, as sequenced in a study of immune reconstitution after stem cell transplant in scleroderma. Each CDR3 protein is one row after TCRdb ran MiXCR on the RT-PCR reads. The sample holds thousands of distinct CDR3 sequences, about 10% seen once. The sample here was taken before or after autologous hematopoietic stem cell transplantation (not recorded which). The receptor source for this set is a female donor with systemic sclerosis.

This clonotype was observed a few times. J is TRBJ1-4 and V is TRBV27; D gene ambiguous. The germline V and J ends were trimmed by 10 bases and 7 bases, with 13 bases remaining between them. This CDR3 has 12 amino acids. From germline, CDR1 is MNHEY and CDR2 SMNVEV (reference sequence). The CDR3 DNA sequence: TGTGCCACCAGAGGGATAGGTGAAAAACTGTTTTTT. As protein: CATRGIGEKLFF.

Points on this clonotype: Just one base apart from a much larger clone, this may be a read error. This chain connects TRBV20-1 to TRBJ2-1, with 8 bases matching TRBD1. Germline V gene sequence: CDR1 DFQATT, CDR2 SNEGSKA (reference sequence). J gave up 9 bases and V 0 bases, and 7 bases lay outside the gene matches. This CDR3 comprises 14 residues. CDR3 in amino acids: CSARDPQGAGEQFF. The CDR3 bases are TGCAGTGCTAGAGACCCGCAGGGGGCTGGTGAGCAGTTCTTC.

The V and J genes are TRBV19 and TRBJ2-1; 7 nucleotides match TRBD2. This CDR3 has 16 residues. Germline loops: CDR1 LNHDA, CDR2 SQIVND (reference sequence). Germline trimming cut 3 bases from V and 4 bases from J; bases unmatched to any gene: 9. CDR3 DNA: TGTGCCAGTAGTATCGGTTTAGCGGGCCGGTACAATGAGCAGTTCTTC. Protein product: CASSIGLAGRYNEQFF. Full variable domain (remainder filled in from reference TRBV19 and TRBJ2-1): DGGITQSPKYLFRKEGQNVTLSCEQNLNHDAMYWYRQDPGQGLRLIYYSQIVNDFQKGDIAEGYSVSREKKESFPLTVTSAQKNPTAFYLCASSIGLAGRYNEQFFGPGTRLTVL.

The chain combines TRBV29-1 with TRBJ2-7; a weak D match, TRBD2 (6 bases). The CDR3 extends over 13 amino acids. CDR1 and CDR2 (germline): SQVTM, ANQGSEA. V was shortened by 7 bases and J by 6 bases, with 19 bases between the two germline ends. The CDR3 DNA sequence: TGCAGCGGGCAGCGCGGGGTCGGGGCCGAGCAGTACTTC. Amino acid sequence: CSGQRGVGAEQYF.

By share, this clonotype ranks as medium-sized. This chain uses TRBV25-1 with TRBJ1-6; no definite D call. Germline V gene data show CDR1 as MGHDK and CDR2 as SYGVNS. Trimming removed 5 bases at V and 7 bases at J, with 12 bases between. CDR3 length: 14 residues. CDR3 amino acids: CASSYAQLNSPLHF. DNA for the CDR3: TGTGCCAGCAGTTATGCACAGTTGAATTCACCCCTCCACTTT.

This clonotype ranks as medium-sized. The CDR3: CATTTGLNQPQHF. The CDR3, as DNA: TGTGCCACCACGACAGGACTCAATCAGCCCCAGCATTTT. The chain combines TRBV2 with TRBJ1-5; D may be TRBD1 (6 bases). Per germline, CDR1 SNHLY and CDR2 FYNNEI. This CDR3 is built from 13 residues. The V and J ends lost 10 bases and 3 bases respectively, with 13 bases between them.

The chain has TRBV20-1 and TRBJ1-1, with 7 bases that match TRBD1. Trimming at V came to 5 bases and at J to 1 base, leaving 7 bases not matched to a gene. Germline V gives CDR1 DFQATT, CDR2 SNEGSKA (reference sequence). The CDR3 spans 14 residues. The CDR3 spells CSARPTGENTEAFF. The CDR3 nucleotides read TGCAGTGCTCGCCCCACAGGGGAGAACACTGAAGCTTTCTTT.

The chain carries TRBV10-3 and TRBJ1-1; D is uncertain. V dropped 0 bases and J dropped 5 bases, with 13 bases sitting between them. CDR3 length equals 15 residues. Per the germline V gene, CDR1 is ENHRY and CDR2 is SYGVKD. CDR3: CAISESKGGGTEAFF. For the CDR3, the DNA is TGTGCCATCAGTGAGTCTAAGGGAGGAGGGACTGAAGCTTTCTTT.

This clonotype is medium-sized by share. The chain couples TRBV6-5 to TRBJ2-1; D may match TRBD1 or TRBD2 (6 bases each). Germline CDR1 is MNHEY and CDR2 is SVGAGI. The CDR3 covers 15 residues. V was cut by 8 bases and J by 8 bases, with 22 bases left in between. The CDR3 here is CASGGPSWGAHEQFF. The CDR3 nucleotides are TGTGCCAGCGGAGGTCCCTCCTGGGGGGCCCATGAGCAGTTCTTC.

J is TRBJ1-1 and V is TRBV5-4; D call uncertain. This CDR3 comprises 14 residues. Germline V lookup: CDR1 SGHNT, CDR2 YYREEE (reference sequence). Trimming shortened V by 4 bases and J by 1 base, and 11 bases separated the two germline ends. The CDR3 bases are TGTGCCAGCAGCCCCACCTGGGCGAACACTGAAGCTTTCTTT. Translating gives CASSPTWANTEAFF.

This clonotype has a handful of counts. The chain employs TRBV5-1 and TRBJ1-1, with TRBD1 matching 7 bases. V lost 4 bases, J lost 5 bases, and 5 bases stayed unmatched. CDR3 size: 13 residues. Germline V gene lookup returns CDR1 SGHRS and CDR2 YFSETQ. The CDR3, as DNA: TGCGCCAGCAGCGCCAGGGGGAGGACTGAAGCTTTCTTT. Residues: CASSARGRTEAFF.

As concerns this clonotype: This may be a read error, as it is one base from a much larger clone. The CDR3 region is CAWIPGRGTEAFF. The CDR3 nucleotides read TGTGCCTGGATCCCGGGAAGGGGGACTGAAGCTTTCTTT. The chain is built from TRBV30 and TRBJ1-1, with a tentative D call TRBD1 (6 bases). Trimming took off 4 bases at V and 5 bases at J, with 14 bases between the two ends. The CDR3 runs to 13 residues. Germline CDR1 is GTSNPN and CDR2 is SVGIG (reference sequence).

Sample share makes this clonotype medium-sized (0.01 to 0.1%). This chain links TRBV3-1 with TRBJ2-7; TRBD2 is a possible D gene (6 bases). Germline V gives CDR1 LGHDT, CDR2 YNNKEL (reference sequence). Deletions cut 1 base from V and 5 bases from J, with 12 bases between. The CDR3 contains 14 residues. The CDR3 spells CASSQVGGVDEQYF. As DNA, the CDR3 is TGTGCCAGCAGCCAAGTTGGAGGGGTCGACGAGCAGTACTTC.

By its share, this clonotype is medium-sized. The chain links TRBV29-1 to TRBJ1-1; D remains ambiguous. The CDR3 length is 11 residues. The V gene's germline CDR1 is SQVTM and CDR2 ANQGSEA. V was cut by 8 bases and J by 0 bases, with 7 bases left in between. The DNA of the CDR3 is TGCAGCTCCGGTCTGAACACTGAAGCTTTCTTT. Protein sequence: CSSGLNTEAFF.

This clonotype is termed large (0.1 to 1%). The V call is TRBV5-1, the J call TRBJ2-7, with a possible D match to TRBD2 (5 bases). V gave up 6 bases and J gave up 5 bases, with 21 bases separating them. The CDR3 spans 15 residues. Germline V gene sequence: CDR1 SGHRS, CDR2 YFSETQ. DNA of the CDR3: TGCGCCAGCACCCCCTCCGGGTCGGGGATTCACGAGCAGTACTTC. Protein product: CASTPSGSGIHEQYF.

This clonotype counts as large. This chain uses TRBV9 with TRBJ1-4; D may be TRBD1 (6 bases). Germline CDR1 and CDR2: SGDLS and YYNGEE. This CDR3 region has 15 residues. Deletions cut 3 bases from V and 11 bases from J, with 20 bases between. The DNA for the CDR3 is TGTGCCAGCAGCGCGGAAGGGGGACACCCCCCGAAACTGTTTTTT. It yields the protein CASSAEGGHPPKLFF.

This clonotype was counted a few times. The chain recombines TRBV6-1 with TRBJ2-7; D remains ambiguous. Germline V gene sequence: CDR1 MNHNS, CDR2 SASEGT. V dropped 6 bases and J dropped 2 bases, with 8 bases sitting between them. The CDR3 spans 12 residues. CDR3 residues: CASRMNPYEQYF. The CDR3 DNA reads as TGTGCCAGCAGGATGAATCCCTACGAGCAGTACTTC.